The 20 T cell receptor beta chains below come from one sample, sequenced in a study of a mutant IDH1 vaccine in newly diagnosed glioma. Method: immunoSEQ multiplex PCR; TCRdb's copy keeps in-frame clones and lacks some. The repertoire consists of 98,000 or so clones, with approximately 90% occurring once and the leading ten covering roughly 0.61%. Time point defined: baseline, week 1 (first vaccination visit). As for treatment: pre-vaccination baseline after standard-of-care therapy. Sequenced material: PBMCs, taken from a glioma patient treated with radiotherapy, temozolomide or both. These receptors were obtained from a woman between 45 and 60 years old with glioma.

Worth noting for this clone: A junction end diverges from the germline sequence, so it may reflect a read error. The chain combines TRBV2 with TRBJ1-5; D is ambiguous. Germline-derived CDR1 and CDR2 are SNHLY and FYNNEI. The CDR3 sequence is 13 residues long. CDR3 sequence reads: CTSSGSGNQPQHF. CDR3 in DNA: TGTACCAGCAGTGGATCCGGCAATCAGCCCCAGCATTTT.

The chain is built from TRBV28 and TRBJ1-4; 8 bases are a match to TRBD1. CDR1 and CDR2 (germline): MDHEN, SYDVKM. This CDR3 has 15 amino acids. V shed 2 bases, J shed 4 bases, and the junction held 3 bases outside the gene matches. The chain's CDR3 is CASSLLTGGNEKLFF. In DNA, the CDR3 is TGTGCCAGCAGTTTACTAACAGGGGGTAATGAAAAACTGTTTTTT.

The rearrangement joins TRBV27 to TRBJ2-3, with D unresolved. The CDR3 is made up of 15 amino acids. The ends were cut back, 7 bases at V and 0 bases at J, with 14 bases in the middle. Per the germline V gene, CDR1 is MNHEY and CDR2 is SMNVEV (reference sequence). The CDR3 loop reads CASTRGFSSTDTQYF. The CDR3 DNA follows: TGTGCCAGCACTCGCGGATTTTCTAGCACAGATACGCAGTATTTT.

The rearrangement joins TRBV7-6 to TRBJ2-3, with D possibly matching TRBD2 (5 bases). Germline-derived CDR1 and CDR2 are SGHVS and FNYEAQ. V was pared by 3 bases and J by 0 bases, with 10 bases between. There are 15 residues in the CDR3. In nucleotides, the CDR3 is TGTGCCAGCAGCTTGAGGGCGGCTAGCACAGATACGCAGTATTTT. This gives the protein CASSLRAASTDTQYF.

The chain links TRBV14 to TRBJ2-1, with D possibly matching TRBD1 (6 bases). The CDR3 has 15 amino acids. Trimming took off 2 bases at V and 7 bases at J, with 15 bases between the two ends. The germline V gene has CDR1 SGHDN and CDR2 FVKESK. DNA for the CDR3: TGTGCCAGCAGCCAATTGACAGGCGTAGGTAATGAGCAGTTCTTC. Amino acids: CASSQLTGVGNEQFF. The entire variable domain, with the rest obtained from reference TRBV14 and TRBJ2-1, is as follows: EAGVTQFPSHSVIEKGQTVTLRCDPISGHDNLYWYRRVMGKEIKFLLHFVKESKQDESGMPNNRFLAERTGGTYSTLKVQPAELEDSGVYFCASSQLTGVGNEQFFGPGTRLTVL.

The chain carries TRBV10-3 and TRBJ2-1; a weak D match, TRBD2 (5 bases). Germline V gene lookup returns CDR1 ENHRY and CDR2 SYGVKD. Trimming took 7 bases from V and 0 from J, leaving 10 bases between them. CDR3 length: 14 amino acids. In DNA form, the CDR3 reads TGTGCCATCACCGAGAGGGCCTCCTACAATGAGCAGTTCTTC. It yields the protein CAITERASYNEQFF.

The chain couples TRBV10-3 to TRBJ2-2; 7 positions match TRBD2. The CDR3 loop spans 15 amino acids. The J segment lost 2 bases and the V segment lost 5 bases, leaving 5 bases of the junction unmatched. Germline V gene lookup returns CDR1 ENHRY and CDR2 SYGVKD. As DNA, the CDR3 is TGTGCCATCAGTAGGACGGGACTAAACACCGGGGAGCTGTTTTTT. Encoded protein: CAISRTGLNTGELFF.

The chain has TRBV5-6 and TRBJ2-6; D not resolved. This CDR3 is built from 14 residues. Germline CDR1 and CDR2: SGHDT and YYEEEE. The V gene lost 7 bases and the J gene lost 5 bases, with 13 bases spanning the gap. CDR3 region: CASQSQSRANVLTF. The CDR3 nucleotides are TGTGCCAGCCAGTCACAAAGTCGGGCCAACGTCCTGACTTTC.

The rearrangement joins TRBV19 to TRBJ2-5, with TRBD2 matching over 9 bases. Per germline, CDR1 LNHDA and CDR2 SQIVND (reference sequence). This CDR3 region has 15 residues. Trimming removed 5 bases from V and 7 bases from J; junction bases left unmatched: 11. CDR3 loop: CASSPLAGPPGTQYF. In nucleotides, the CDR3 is TGTGCCAGTAGTCCCCTAGCGGGACCACCAGGGACCCAGTACTTC.

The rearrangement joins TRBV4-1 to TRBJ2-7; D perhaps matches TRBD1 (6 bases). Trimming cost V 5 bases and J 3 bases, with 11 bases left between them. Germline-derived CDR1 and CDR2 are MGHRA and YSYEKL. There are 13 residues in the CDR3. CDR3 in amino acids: CASSATGFYEQYF. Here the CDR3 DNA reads TGCGCCAGCAGCGCTACAGGGTTCTACGAGCAGTACTTC.

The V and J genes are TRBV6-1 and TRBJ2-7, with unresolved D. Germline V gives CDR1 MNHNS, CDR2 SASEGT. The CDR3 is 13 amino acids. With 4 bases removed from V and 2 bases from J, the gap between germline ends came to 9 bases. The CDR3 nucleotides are TGTGCCAGCAGTGTTCAGGTCACCTACGAGCAGTACTTC. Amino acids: CASSVQVTYEQYF.

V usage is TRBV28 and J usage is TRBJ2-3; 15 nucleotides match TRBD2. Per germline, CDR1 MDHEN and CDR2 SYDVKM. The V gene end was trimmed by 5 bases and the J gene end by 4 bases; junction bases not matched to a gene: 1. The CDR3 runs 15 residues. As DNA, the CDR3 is TGTGCCAGCAGTGGACTAGCGGGAGGGGCAGATACGCAGTATTTT. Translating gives CASSGLAGGADTQYF.

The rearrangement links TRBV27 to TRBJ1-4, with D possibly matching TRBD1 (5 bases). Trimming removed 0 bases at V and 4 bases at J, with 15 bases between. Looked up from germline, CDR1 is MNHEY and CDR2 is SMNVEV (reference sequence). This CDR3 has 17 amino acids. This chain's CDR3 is CASSLSPGGGLNEKLFF. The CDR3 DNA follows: TGTGCCAGCAGTTTATCCCCAGGCGGGGGACTTAATGAAAAACTGTTTTTT.

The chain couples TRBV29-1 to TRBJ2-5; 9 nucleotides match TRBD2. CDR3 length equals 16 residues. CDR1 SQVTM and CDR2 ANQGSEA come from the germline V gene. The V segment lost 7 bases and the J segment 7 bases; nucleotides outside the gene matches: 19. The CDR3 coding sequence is TGCAGCGCATTCGGGACTAGCCTTCCACAAGGGGGGACCCAGTACTTC. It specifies CSAFGTSLPQGGTQYF.

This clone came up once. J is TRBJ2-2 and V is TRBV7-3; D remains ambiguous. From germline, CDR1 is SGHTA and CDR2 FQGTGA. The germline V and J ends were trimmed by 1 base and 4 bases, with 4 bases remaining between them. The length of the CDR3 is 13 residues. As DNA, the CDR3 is TGTGCCAGCAGCTTAAGCCCCACCGGGGAGCTGTTTTTT. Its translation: CASSLSPTGELFF.

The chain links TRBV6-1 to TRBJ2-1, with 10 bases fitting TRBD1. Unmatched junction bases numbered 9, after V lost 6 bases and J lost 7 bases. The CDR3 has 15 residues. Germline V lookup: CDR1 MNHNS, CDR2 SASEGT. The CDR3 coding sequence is TGTGCCAGCAGGCCACCGGGACAGGGGATTAATGAGCAGTTCTTC. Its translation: CASRPPGQGINEQFF.

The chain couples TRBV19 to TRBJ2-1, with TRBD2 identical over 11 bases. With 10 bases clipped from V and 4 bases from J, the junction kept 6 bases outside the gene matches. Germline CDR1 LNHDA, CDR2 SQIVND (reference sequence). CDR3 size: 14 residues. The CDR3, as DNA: TGTGCCACAAATCTAGCGGGAGGTTACAATGAGCAGTTCTTC. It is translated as CATNLAGGYNEQFF.

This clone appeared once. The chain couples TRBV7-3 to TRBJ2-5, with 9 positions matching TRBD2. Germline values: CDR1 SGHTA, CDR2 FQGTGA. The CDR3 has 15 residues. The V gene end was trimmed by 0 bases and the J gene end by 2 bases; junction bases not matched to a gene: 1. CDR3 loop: CASSLTLAGQETQYF. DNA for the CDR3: TGTGCCAGCAGCTTAACGCTAGCGGGACAAGAGACCCAGTACTTC.

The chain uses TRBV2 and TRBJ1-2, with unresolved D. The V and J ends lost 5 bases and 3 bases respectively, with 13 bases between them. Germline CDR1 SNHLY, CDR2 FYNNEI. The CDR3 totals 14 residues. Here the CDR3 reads CASSRLGNDYGYTF. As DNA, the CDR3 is TGTGCCAGCAGTAGGTTGGGAAATGACTATGGCTACACCTTC.

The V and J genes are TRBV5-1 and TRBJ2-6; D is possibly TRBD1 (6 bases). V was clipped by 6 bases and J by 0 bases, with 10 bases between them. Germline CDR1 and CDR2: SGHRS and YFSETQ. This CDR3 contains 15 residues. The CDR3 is CASKGQISGANVLTF. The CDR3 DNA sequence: TGCGCCAGCAAGGGACAAATCTCTGGGGCCAACGTCCTGACTTTC.